This passage covers 10 T cell receptor beta chains from one sample sequenced in a study of early T cells in non-severe SARS-CoV-2 infection. Using its own MiXCR run on the 5' RACE reads, TCRdb lists one record per CDR3 protein. The profile shows approximately 79,000 distinct CDR3 sequences, 13% of them singletons. Material for sequencing was whole blood. Every receptor here comes from an adult who was a healthcare worker with PCR-confirmed SARS-CoV-2 infection or an uninfected control (not recorded which).

This chain joins TRBV5-1 and TRBJ2-7; no clear D gene. Trimming left V 2 bases short and J 3 bases short, with 12 bases between. The CDR3 sequence is 14 residues long. Germline V gene lookup returns CDR1 SGHRS and CDR2 YFSETQ. DNA of the CDR3: TGCGCCAGCAGCTTCGTAGGGCCCGTCTACGAGCAGTACTTC. Translated: CASSFVGPVYEQYF.

The chain joins TRBV13 to TRBJ2-1; unclear D gene. V was trimmed by 4 bases and J by 5 bases, leaving 9 bases between them. The CDR3 sequence is 13 residues long. Germline V gene data show CDR1 as PRHDT and CDR2 as FYEKMQ (reference sequence). The CDR3 here is CASSSDSDNEQFF. CDR3 nucleotide sequence: TGTGCCAGCAGCTCAGACTCTGACAATGAGCAGTTCTTC.

This clonotype was counted a few times. The V and J genes are TRBV24-1 and TRBJ2-1; 8 nucleotides agree with TRBD1. Germline CDR1 and CDR2: KGHDR and SFDVKD. The CDR3 totals 13 residues. V trimming: 5 bases; J trimming: 9 bases; junction bases outside the gene matches: 5. The CDR3 DNA follows: TGTGCCACCAGTGTCCCAGGGACAGGTGAGCAGTTCTTC. Translated, it gives CATSVPGTGEQFF.

This clonotype has a count of ten or more. The chain carries TRBV12-5 and TRBJ2-1; unclear D gene. CDR1 and CDR2 from the germline V gene are LGHNT and FRNRAP. The CDR3 is 12 amino acids. The V gene lost 6 bases and the J gene lost 3 bases, with 6 bases spanning the gap. CDR3 sequence reads: CASGPGYNEQFF. DNA of the CDR3: TGTGCTAGTGGCCCCGGCTACAATGAGCAGTTCTTC.

The chain links TRBV6-5 to TRBJ2-4; a possible D gene is TRBD1 (7 bases). The CDR3 has 15 amino acids. Germline assignment: CDR1 MNHEY and CDR2 SVGAGI. Trimming removed 6 bases from V and 0 bases from J, with 12 bases in between. The CDR3, as DNA: TGTGCCAGCAGACGCAGGGGGGAAGCCAAAAACATTCAGTACTTC. Translation: CASRRRGEAKNIQYF.

The chain has TRBV20-1 and TRBJ1-2, with D maybe TRBD1 (6 bases). With 1 base removed from V and 8 bases from J, the gap between germline ends came to 17 bases. This CDR3 is built from 14 residues. CDR1 and CDR2 (germline): DFQATT, SNEGSKA (reference sequence). The chain's CDR3 is CSARGGTSPYGYTF. In nucleotides, the CDR3 is TGCAGTGCTAGAGGCGGGACATCCCCCTACGGCTACACCTTC.

The chain employs TRBV30 and TRBJ2-1; 10 nucleotides match TRBD2. The germline CDR1 and CDR2 sequences are GTSNPN and SVGIG (reference sequence). Trimming cost V 1 base and J 5 bases; bases outside gene matches: 11. The CDR3 is 17 residues long. For the CDR3, the DNA is TGTGCCTGGAGTGCCCGCGCCTGGACTAGCGGAAACAATGAGCAGTTCTTC. Translation gives CAWSARAWTSGNNEQFF.

The chain recombines TRBV6-5 with TRBJ2-1; 11 bases fit TRBD1. Germline values: CDR1 MNHEY, CDR2 SVGAGI. The length of the CDR3 is 13 residues. DNA for the CDR3: TGTGTAGCGGGACAGGGGGTCTACAATGAGCAGTTCTTC. Its translation is CVAGQGVYNEQFF.

The sample holds a few counts of this clonotype. V usage is TRBV20-1 and J usage is TRBJ2-7; 11 bases map to TRBD1. The CDR3 length is 15 residues. Germline CDR1 reads DFQATT; CDR2 reads SNEGSKA (reference sequence). After removal of 5 bases from V and 1 base from J, the junction contained 7 bases not matched to a gene. CDR3 protein: CSASGQGASSYEQYF. The CDR3 region has the DNA TGCAGTGCTTCCGGACAGGGGGCTTCGTCCTACGAGCAGTACTTC.

In its sample, this clonotype was seen a few times. The chain links TRBV3-1 to TRBJ1-1, with D perhaps matching TRBD1 (5 bases). The CDR3 consists of 14 residues. The V end was cut by 6 bases, the J end by 2 bases, with 13 bases between. Germline CDR1 LGHDT, CDR2 YNNKEL (reference sequence). The CDR3 is CASRRQGSNTEAFF. CDR3 DNA: TGTGCCAGCAGACGGCAGGGTTCAAACACTGAAGCTTTCTTT.